The clone carrying this T cell receptor (beta chain) is called medium-sized (0.01 to 0.1%) based on its frequency. No antigen is known for it. The read comes to an end 3 residues before the CDR3 does, leaving the germline J gene to fill in the end. Clones were sequenced by immunoSEQ multiplex PCR, and TCRdb holds only the in-frame ones, with some missing. The repertoire shows about 32,000 clones; the top ten hold about 4.5%. These data originate in a study of T cells in women clearing cervical HPV infection. Study summary: No precancer developed; the control's incident HPV16 infection cleared within 12 months. Controls gave blood once infection was undetectable; cases at lesion identification. Regarding the study as a whole: Effector/memory and HPV-specific T cells were not isolated, and association timing is unknown. CIN3+ cases had significantly higher TCR repertoire richness than controls, but evenness did not differ.

Trimming removed 0 bases from V and 9 bases from J, with 15 bases in between. The CDR3 consists of 14 residues. Germline assignment: CDR1 DFQATT and CDR2 SNEGSKA (reference sequence). The TCR comes from a woman aged 18-70 years with a cervical HPV16 infection that either progressed to CIN3+ or cleared (not recorded which). This chain joins TRBV20-1 and TRBJ2-4; D possibly corresponds to TRBD2 (6 bases). The sequenced sample was blood buffy coat. The covered CDR3 bases are TGCAGTGCTAGAGATCCCCGAGAGACTAGCATT. Amino acid sequence: CSARDPRETSI. The full-length CDR3 reads as CSARDPRETSIQYF.